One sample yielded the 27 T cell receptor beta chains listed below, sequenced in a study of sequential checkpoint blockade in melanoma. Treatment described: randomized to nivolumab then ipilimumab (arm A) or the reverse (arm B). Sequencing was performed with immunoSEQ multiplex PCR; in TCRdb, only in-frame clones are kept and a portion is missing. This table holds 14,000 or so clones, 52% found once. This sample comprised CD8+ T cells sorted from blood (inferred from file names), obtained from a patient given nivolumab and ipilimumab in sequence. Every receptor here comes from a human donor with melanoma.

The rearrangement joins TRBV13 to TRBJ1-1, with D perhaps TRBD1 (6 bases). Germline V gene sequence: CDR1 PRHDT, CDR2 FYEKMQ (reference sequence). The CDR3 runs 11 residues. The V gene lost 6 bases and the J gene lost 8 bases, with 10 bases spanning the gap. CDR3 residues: CASSLTGEAFF. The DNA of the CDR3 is TGTGCCAGCAGTCTAACAGGGGAAGCTTTCTTT.

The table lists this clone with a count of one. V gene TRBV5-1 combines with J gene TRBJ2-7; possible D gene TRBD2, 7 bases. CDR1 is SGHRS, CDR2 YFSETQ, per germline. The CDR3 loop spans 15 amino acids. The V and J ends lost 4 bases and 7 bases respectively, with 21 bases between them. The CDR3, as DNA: TGCGCCAGCAGCGAATGGGGGGGCGAAACGAAAGAGCAGTACTTC. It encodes CASSEWGGETKEQYF.

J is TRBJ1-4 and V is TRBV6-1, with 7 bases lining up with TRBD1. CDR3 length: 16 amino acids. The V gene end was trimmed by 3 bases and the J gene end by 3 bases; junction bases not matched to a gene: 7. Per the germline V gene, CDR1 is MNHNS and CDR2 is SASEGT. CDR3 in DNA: TGTGCCAGCAGTGACTTCACCGGGACAGCTAATGAAAAACTGTTTTTT. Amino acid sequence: CASSDFTGTANEKLFF.

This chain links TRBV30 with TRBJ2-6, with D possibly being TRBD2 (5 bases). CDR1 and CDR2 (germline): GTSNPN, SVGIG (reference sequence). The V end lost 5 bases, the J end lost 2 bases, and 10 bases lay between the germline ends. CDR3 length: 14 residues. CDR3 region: CAWGEGTGANVLTF. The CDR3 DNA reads TGTGCCTGGGGAGAGGGTACTGGGGCCAACGTCCTGACTTTC.

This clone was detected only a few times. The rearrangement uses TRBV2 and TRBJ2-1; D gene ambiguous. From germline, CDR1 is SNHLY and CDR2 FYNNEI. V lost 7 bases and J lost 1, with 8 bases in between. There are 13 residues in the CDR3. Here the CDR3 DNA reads TGTGCCAGCATACCCGGTTCCTACAATGAGCAGTTCTTC. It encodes CASIPGSYNEQFF.

Here the CDR3 reads CASSLFSIVGPLSPLHF. CDR3 coding DNA: TGTGCCAGCAGCTTATTTTCGATTGTTGGGCCCCTTTCACCCCTCCACTTT. The chain combines TRBV11-2 with TRBJ1-6, with D unclear. Trimming left V 2 bases short and J 9 bases short, with 20 bases between. The germline CDR1 and CDR2 sequences are SGHAT and FQNNGV. This CDR3 is built from 17 residues.

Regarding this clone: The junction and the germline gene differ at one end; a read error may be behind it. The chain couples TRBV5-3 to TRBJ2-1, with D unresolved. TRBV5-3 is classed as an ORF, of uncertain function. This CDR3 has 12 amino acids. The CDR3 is CASSFQDNEQFF. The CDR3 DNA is TGTGCCAGCAGCTTCCAGGACAATGAGCAGTTCTTC.

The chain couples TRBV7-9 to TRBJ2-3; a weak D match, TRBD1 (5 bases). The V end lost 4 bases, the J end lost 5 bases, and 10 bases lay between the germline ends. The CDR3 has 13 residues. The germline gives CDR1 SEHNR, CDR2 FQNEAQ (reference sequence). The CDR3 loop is CASSSRVKDTQYF. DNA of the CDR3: TGTGCCAGCAGCTCCAGGGTTAAAGATACGCAGTATTTT. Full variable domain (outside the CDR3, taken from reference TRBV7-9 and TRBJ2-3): DTGVSQNPRHKITKRGQNVTFRCDPISEHNRLYWYRQTLGQGPEFLTYFQNEAQLEKSRLLSDRFSAERPKGSFSTLEIQRTEQGDSAMYLCASSSRVKDTQYFGPGTRLTVL.

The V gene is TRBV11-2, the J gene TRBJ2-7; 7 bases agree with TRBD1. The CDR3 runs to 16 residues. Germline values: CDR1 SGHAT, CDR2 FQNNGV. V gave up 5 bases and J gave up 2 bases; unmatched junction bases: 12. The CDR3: CASSPTTGTDPYEQYF. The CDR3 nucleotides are TGTGCCAGCAGCCCAACTACAGGGACAGATCCCTACGAGCAGTACTTC.

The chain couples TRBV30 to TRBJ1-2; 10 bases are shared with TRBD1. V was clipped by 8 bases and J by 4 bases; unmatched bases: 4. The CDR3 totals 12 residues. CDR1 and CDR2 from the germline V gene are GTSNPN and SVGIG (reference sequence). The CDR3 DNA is TGTGCCGTACGACAGGGGGCCTATGGCTACACCTTC. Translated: CAVRQGAYGYTF.

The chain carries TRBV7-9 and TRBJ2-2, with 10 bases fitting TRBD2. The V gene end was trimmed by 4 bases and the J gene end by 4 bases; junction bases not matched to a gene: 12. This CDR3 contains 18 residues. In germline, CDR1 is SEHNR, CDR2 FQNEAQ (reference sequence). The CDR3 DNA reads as TGTGCCAGCAGCTCCCAAGGTTTGAGCGGGAGGGCCACCGGGGAGCTGTTTTTT. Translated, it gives CASSSQGLSGRATGELFF. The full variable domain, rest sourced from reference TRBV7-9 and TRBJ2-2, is DTGVSQNPRHKITKRGQNVTFRCDPISEHNRLYWYRQTLGQGPEFLTYFQNEAQLEKSRLLSDRFSAERPKGSFSTLEIQRTEQGDSAMYLCASSSQGLSGRATGELFFGEGSRLTVL.

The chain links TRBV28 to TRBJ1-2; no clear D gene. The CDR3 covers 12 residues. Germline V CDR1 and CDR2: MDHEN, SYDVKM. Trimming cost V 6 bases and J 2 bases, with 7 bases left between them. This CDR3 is CASSPLNYGYTF. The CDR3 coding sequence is TGTGCCAGCAGCCCATTGAACTATGGCTACACCTTC.

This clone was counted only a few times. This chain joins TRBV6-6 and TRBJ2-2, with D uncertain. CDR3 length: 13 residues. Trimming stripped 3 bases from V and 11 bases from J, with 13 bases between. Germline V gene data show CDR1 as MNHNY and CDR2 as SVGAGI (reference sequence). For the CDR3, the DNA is TGTGCCAGCAGTTATATCGGCAGGTCAGAGCTGTTTTTT. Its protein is CASSYIGRSELFF.

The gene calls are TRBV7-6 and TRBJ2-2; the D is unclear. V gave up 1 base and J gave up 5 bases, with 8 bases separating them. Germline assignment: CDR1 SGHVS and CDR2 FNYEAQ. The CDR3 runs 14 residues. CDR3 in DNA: TGTGCCAGCAGCTTAGGGCACGGGACCGGGGAGCTGTTTTTT. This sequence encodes CASSLGHGTGELFF. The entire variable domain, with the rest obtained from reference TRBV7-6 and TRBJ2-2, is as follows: GAGVSQSPRYKVTKRGQDVALRCDPISGHVSLYWYRQALGQGPEFLTYFNYEAQQDKSGLPNDRFSAERPEGSISTLTIQRTEQRDSAMYRCASSLGHGTGELFFGEGSRLTVL.

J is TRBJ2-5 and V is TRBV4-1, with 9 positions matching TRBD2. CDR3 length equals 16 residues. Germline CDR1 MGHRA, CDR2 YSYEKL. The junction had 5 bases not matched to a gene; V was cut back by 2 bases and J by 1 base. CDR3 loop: CASSQHSAGGQETQYF. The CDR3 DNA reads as TGCGCCAGCAGCCAACATTCAGCGGGGGGCCAAGAGACCCAGTACTTC.

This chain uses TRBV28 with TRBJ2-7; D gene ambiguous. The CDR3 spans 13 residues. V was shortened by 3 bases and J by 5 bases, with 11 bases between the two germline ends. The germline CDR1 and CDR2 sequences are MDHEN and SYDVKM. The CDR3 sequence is CASSFYKINEQYF. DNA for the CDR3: TGTGCCAGCAGTTTTTACAAAATCAACGAGCAGTACTTC.

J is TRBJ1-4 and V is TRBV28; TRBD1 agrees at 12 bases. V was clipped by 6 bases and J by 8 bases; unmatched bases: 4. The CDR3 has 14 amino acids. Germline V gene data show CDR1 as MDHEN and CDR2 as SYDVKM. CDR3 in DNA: TGTGCCAGCAGGCCGGGACAGGGGGCGGAAAAACTGTTTTTT. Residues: CASRPGQGAEKLFF.

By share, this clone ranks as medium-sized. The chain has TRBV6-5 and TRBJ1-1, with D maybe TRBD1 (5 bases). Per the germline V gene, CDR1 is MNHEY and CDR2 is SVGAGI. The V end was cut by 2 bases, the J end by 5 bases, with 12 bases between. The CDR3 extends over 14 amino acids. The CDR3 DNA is TGTGCCAGCAGTTACACCCCGGGGGGAACTGAAGCTTTCTTT. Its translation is CASSYTPGGTEAFF.

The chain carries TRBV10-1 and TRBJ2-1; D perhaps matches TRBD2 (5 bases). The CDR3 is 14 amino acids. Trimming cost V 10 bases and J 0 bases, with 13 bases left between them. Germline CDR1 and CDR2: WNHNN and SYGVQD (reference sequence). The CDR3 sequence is CATPGESSYNEQFF. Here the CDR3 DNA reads TGCGCCACTCCCGGGGAGAGCTCCTACAATGAGCAGTTCTTC.

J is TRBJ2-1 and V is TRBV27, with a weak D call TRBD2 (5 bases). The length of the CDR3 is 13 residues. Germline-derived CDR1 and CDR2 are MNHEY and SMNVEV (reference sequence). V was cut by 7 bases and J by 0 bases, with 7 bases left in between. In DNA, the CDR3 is TGTGCCAGCACCCGGGGCTCCTACAATGAGCAGTTCTTC. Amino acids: CASTRGSYNEQFF.

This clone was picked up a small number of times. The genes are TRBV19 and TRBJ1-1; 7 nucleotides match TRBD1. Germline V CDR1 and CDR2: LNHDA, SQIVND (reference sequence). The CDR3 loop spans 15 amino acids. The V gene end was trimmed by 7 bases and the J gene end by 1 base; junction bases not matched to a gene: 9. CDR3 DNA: TGTGCCAGTATCGGCATTAGACAGGGGAACACTGAAGCTTTCTTT. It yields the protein CASIGIRQGNTEAFF.

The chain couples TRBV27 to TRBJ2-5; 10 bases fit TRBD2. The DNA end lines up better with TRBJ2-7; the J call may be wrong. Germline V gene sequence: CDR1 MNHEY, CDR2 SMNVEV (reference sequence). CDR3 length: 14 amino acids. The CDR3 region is CASSPTSGPYEQYF. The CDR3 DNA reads TGTGCCAGCAGTCCGACTAGCGGGCCTTACGAGCAGTACTTC.

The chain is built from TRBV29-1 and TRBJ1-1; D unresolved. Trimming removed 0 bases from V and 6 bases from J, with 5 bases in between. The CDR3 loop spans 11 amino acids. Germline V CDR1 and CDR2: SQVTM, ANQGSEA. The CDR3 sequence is CSVEDGAEAFF. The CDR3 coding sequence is TGCAGCGTTGAAGACGGGGCTGAAGCTTTCTTT.

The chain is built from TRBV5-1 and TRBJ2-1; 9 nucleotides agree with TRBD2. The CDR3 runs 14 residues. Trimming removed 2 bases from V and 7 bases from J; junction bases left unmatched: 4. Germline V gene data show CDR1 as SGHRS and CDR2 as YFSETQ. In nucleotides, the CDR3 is TGCGCCAGCAGCTTAGCGGGGGGAGAGAATGAGCAGTTCTTC. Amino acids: CASSLAGGENEQFF.

In DNA form, the CDR3 reads TGTGCCAGCTCACCGCTAGCGCACGATGAGCAGTTCTTC. Protein sequence: CASSPLAHDEQFF. V is TRBV18 and J is TRBJ2-1, with a weak D call TRBD2 (6 bases). From germline, CDR1 is KGHSH and CDR2 LQKENI. V was pared by 3 bases and J by 8 bases, with 11 bases between. This CDR3 contains 13 residues.

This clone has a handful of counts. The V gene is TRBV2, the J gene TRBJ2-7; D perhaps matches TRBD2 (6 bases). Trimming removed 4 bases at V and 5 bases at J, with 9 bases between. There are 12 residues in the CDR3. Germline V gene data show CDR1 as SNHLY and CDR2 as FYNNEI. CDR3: CASSARENEQYF. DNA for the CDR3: TGTGCCAGCAGTGCCCGGGAGAACGAGCAGTACTTC.

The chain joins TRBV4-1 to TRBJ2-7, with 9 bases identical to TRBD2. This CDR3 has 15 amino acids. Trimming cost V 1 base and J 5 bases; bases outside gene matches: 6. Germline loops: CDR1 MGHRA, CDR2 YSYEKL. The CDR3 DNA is TGCGCCAGCAGCCAAGTCAAGGTAGCGGGAGACGAGCAGTACTTC. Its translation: CASSQVKVAGDEQYF.